This T cell receptor (beta chain) derives from a study of shared clonotypes between healthy human individuals. Study-wide context: A couple of women and a few men aged 18 to 49 served as donors. Study findings and constraints: Sample collection involved blood only; tissue repertoires are likely different.

A note on this clone: What it binds is unknown.

The protocol was immunoSEQ multiplex PCR, while the TCRdb copy is restricted to in-frame clones and leaves out a portion. The data contain approximately 500,000 clones, around 73% of them singletons. Germline lookup yields CDR1 SGHTA and CDR2 FQGNSA. The CDR3 loop spans 14 amino acids. Trimming cost V 1 base and J 0 bases, with 6 bases left between them. Donors, healthy HIV-negative adults, lacked recent acute infections or vaccinations. When samples were unsorted, 70 million to 95 million PBMCs were used for genomic DNA. The sequence was obtained from a woman aged 40-49 years in good health. Some clones in this sample may be carry-over from other donors' samples. The sequenced sample consisted of PBMCs. V usage is TRBV7-2 and J usage is TRBJ1-1; no clear D gene. The CDR3 spells CASSLGGVNTEAFF. Written as DNA, the CDR3 is TGTGCCAGCAGCTTAGGAGGAGTGAACACTGAAGCTTTCTTT.